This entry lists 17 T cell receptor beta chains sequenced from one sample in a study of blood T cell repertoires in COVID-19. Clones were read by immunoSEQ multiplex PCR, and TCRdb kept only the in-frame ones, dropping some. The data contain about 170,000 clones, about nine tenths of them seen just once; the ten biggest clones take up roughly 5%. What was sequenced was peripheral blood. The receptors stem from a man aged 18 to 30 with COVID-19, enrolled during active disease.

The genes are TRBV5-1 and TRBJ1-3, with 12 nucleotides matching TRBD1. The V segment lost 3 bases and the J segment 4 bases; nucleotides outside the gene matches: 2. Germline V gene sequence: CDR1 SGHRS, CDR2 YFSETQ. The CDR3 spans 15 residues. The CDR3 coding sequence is TGCGCCAGCAGCTGGGGACAGGGGGCAGGAAACACCATATATTTT. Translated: CASSWGQGAGNTIYF.

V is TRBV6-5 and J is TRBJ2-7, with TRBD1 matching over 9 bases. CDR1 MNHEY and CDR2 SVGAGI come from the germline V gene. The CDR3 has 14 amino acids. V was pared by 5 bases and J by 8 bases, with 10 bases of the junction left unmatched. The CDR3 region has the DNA TGTGCCAGCAGTCTTGGACAGGGGATGGGGAAGCAGTACTTC. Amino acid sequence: CASSLGQGMGKQYF.

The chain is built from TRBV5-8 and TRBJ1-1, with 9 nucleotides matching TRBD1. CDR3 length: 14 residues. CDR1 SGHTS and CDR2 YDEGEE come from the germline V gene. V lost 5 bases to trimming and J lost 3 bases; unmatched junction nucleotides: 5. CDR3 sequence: CASSRDREDTEAFF. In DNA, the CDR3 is TGTGCCAGCAGTCGGGACAGGGAGGACACTGAAGCTTTCTTT.

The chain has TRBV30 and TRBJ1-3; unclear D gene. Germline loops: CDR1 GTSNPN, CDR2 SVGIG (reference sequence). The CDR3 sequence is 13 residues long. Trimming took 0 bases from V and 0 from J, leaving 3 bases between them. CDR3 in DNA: TGTGCCTGGAGTGTCTCCTCTGGAAACACCATATATTTT. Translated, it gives CAWSVSSGNTIYF.

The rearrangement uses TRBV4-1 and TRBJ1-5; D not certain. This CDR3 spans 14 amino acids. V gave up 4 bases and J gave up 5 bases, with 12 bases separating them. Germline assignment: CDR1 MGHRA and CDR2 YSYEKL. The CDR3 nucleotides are TGCGCCAGCAGCCCACGGAGGGTAGATCAGCCCCAGCATTTT. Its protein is CASSPRRVDQPQHF.

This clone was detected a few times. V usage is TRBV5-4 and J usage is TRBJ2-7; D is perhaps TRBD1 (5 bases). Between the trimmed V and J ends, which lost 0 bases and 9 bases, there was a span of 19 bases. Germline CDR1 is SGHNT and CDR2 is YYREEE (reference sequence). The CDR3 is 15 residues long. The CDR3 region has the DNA TGTGCCAGCAGCTTGGGTACAGGCACCCCCCTGGGGCAGTACTTC. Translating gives CASSLGTGTPLGQYF.

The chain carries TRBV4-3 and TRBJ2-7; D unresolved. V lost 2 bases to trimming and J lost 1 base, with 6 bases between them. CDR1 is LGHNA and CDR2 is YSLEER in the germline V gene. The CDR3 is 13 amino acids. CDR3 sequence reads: CASSQILSYEQYF. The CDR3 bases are TGCGCCAGCAGCCAAATCTTATCCTACGAGCAGTACTTC.

CDR3 amino acids: CASSPYVGVNQPQHF. Here the CDR3 DNA reads TGTGCCAGCAGCCCTTACGTAGGGGTCAATCAGCCCCAGCATTTT. The chain is built from TRBV5-8 and TRBJ1-5; D perhaps matches TRBD1 (5 bases). The V end was cut by 4 bases, the J end by 3 bases, with 14 bases between. The CDR3 is made up of 15 amino acids. CDR1 is SGHTS and CDR2 is YDEGEE in the germline V gene. Combining the CDR3 with reference TRBV5-8 and TRBJ1-5 gives the whole variable domain EAGVTQSPTHLIKTRGQQATLRCSPISGHTSVYWYQQALGLGLQFLLWYDEGEERNRGNFPPRFSGRQFPNYSSELNVNALELEDSALYLCASSPYVGVNQPQHFGDGTRLSIL.

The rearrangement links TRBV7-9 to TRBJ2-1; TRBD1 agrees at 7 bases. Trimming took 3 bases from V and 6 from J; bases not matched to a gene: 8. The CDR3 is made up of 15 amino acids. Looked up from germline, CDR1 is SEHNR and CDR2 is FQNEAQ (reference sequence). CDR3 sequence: CASSFLQGLGNEQFF. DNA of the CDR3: TGTGCCAGCAGCTTCCTACAGGGGCTTGGCAATGAGCAGTTCTTC. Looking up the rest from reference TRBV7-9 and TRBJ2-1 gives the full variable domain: DTGVSQNPRHKITKRGQNVTFRCDPISEHNRLYWYRQTLGQGPEFLTYFQNEAQLEKSRLLSDRFSAERPKGSFSTLEIQRTEQGDSAMYLCASSFLQGLGNEQFFGPGTRLTVL.

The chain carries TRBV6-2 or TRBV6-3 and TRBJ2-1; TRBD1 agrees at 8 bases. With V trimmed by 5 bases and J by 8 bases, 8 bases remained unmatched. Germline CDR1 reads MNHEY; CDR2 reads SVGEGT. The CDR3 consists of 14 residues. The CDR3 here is CASSPWDRSHEQFF. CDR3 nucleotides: TGTGCCAGCAGTCCGTGGGACAGGTCCCATGAGCAGTTCTTC.

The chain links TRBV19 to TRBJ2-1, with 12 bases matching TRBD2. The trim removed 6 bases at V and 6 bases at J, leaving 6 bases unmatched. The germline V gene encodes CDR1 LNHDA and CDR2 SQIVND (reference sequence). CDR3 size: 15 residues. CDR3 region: CASRETSGRLNEQFF. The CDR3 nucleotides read TGTGCCAGTAGGGAGACTAGCGGGAGACTCAATGAGCAGTTCTTC.

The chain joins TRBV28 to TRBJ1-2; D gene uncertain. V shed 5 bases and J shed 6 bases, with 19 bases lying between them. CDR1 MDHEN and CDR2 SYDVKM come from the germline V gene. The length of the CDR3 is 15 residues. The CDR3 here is CASSPLRGSEDGYTF. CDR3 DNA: TGTGCCAGCAGTCCCTTGAGAGGTTCTGAGGATGGCTACACCTTC.

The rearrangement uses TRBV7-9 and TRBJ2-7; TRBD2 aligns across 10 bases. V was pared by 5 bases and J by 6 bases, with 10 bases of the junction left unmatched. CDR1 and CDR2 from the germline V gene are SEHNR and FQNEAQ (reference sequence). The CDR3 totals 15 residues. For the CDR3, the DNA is TGTGCCAGCAGCCCTGGGGATCTAGCGGGAGTCGAGCAGTACTTC. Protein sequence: CASSPGDLAGVEQYF.

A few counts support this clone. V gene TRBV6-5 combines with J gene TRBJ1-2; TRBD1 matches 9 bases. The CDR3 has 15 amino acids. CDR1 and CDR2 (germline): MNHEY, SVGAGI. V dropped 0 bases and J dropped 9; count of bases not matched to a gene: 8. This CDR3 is CASSYSGGQGSRYTF. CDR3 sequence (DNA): TGTGCCAGCAGTTACTCAGGGGGACAGGGTAGTCGCTACACCTTC.

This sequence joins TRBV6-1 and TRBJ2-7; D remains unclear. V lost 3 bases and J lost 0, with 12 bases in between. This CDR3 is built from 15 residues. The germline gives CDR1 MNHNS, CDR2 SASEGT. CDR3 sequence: CASSDAATSSYEQYF. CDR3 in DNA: TGTGCCAGCAGTGACGCGGCTACGAGCTCCTACGAGCAGTACTTC.

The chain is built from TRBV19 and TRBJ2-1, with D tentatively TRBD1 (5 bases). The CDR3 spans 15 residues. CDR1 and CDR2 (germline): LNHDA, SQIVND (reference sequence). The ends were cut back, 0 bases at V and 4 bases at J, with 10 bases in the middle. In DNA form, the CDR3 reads TGTGCCAGTAGTATAGAATCCAGGGTGTACAATGAGCAGTTCTTC. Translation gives CASSIESRVYNEQFF.

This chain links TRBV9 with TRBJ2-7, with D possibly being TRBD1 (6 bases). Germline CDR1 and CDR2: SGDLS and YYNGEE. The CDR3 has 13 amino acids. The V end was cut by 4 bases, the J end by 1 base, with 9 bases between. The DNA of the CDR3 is TGTGCCAGCAGCCCAGGGGTATCCTACGAGCAGTACTTC. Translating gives CASSPGVSYEQYF.